This T cell receptor (beta chain) was obtained from a study of chemoradiotherapy in HPV16-positive cancers. CDR1 LGHNA and CDR2 YNFKEQ come from the germline V gene. Deletions cut 4 bases from V and 7 bases from J, with 8 bases between. This CDR3 has 11 amino acids. Measured with immunoSEQ multiplex PCR; TCRdb has only the in-frame clones, and not every one. The sample has about 14,000 clones, approximately 90% seen once. The TCR originated in a human donor with HPV-associated anogenital cancer. The V gene is TRBV4-2, the J gene TRBJ2-7; D is tentatively TRBD1 or TRBD2 (5 bases each). This specimen was tumor tissue, taken from a patient who underwent chemoradiotherapy. The CDR3 region has the DNA TGTGCCAGCAGCCGGGACCTGGAGCAGTACTTC. This encodes CASSRDLEQYF.